A single T cell receptor beta chain is shown here with its context. Sequencing was performed with immunoSEQ multiplex PCR; in TCRdb, only in-frame clones are kept and a portion is missing. The sample has about 280,000 clones; around 86% are singletons. The sample originates from a study of cytomegalovirus exposure and HLA in healthy donors. Trimming left V 4 bases short and J 3 bases short, with 10 bases between. The length of the CDR3 is 13 residues. Per the germline V gene, CDR1 is SGHTA and CDR2 is FQGNSA. V usage is TRBV7-2 and J usage is TRBJ2-7; D might be TRBD2 (6 bases). The receptor comes from a young woman in good health and CMV-seronegative. The material sequenced was PBMCs. CDR3 nucleotide sequence: TGTGCCAGCAGCTCAGGGAGGTTCTACGAGCAGTACTTC. Amino acids: CASSSGRFYEQYF. Full variable domain (remainder filled in from reference TRBV7-2 and TRBJ2-7): GAGVSQSPSNKVTEKGKDVELRCDPISGHTALYWYRQSLGQGLEFLIYFQGNSAPDKSGLPSDRFSAERTGGSVSTLTIQRTQQEDSAVYLCASSSGRFYEQYFGPGTRLTVT.